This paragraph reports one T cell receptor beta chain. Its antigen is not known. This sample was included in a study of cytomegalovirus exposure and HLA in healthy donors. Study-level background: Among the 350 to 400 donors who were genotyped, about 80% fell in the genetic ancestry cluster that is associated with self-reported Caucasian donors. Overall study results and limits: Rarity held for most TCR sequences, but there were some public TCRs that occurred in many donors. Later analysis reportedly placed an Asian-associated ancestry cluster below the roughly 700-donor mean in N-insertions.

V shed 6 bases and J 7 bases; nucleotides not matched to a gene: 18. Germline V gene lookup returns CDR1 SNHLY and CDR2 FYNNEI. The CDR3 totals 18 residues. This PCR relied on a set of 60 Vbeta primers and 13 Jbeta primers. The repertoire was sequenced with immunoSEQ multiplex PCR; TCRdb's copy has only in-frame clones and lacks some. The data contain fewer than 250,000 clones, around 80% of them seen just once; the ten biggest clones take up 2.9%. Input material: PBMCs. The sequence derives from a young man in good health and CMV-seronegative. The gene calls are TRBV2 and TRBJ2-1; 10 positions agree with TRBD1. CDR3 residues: CASSSTIPGQGLLNEQFF. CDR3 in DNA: TGTGCCAGCAGCAGTACTATTCCGGGACAGGGGCTCTTGAATGAGCAGTTCTTC. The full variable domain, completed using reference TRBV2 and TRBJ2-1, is EPEVTQTPSHQVTQMGQEVILRCVPISNHLYFYWYRQILGQKVEFLVSFYNNEISEKSEIFDDQFSVERPDGSNFTLKIRSTKLEDSAMYFCASSSTIPGQGLLNEQFFGPGTRLTVL.